These T cell receptor beta chains were read from a single sample in a study of blood T cells in healthy people across ages. TCRdb re-derived calls from the 5' RACE reads in MiXCR, one entry per CDR3 protein. The sample contains approximately 900,000 distinct CDR3 sequences, about 48% of which appear only once. Input material: blood. These receptors were obtained from a man younger than 45 in good health. Each CDR3 is given with its conserved first and last residue. D genes are given only for firm matches. Rows may omit the clone size; those that give it use once, few, many or a size class.

>-|TRBJ2-1|-|TRBV7-8
CASSLARASPGWNEQFF
TGTGCCAGCAGCTTAGCGCGGGCTAGCCCCGGTTGGAATGAGCAGTTCTTC
>TRBD1|TRBJ2-7|-|TRBV6-6
CASNMGQEYNEQYF
TGTGCCAGCAACATGGGACAGGAGTACAATGAGCAGTACTTC
>-|TRBJ2-1|few|TRBV18
CASSLSKDGYNEQFF
TGTGCCAGCTCACTCTCTAAAGACGGTTACAATGAGCAGTTCTTC
>-|TRBJ2-7|few|TRBV7-9
CASSLSGYREQYF
TGTGCCAGCAGCTTATCTGGGTATCGCGAGCAGTACTTC
>TRBD2|TRBJ2-3|many|TRBV29-1
CSGSTSGNTNTQYF
TGCAGCGGGTCGACTAGCGGGAACACCAATACGCAGTATTTT
>-|TRBJ1-2|once|TRBV30
CAGSHNYGYTF
TGTGCCGGGAGTCACAACTATGGCTACACCTTC
>TRBD1|TRBJ1-2|-|TRBV7-9
CAGDGQVYSGYTF
TGTGCCGGAGATGGACAGGTGTATTCTGGCTACACCTTC
>TRBD1|TRBJ2-5|few|TRBV11-2
CASSLATGGTQYF
TGTGCCAGCAGTCTAGCGACAGGGGGGACCCAGTACTTC
>-|TRBJ1-1|-|TRBV6-5
CASSKGQSGPEAFF
TGTGCCAGCAGTAAAGGACAGTCGGGGCCTGAAGCTTTCTTT
>TRBD1|TRBJ2-1|-|TRBV2
CAGQGALLSSYNEQFF
TGTGCCGGACAGGGAGCCCTCTTGAGCTCCTACAATGAGCAGTTCTTC
>-|TRBJ2-1|few|TRBV7-9
CASSLLQGDEQFF
TGTGCCAGCAGCTTATTACAGGGCGATGAGCAGTTCTTC
>TRBD1|TRBJ2-5|few|TRBV12-5
CASGLGTGWTETQYF
TGTGCTAGTGGTTTGGGGACAGGGTGGACAGAGACCCAGTACTTC
>-|TRBJ2-7|many|TRBV29-1
CSVSRGAVSGEQYF
TGCAGCGTTTCACGCGGCGCAGTCTCCGGCGAGCAGTACTTC
>TRBD2|TRBJ2-7|-|TRBV3-1
CASSQAGVGNEQYF
TGTGCCAGCAGCCAGGCGGGGGTTGGGAACGAGCAGTACTTC
>-|TRBJ2-1|few|TRBV29-1
CSVEGGKSSYNEQFF
TGCAGCGTTGAAGGGGGGAAGAGCTCCTACAATGAGCAGTTCTTC
>-|TRBJ2-1|-|TRBV29-1
CSVGSYERFF
TGCAGCGTTGGATCGTATGAGCGGTTCTTC
>-|TRBJ1-2|-|TRBV28
CASVSTRRGGYTF
TGTGCCAGCGTATCGACCCGGCGTGGGGGCTACACCTTC
>-|TRBJ1-1|few|TRBV27
CASSLKTGNTEAFF
TGTGCCAGCAGTTTAAAGACAGGGAACACTGAAGCTTTCTTT
>-|TRBJ2-1|-|TRBV19
CASSTIPNSYNEQFF
TGTGCCAGTAGTACCATTCCGAATTCCTACAATGAGCAGTTCTTC
>-|TRBJ1-5|-|TRBV5-1
CASSLVSPVGNQPQHF
TGCGCCAGCAGCTTGGTCTCCCCCGTCGGGAATCAGCCCCAGCATTTT
>-|TRBJ1-6|few|TRBV5-1
CASSAGGNTYNSPLHF
TGCGCCAGCAGCGCCGGGGGCAACACCTATAATTCACCCCTCCACTTT
>-|TRBJ2-5|-|TRBV7-2
CASSLLGPQETQYF
TGTGCCAGCAGCTTACTAGGGCCACAAGAGACCCAGTACTTC
>-|TRBJ2-7|-|TRBV28
CASITSGAGGDEQYF
TGTGCCAGCATAACATCGGGAGCAGGGGGTGACGAGCAGTACTTC
>-|TRBJ2-7|-|TRBV2
CASSPRDVRSYEQYF
TGTGCCAGCAGCCCCCGGGACGTAAGGTCCTACGAGCAGTACTTC
>-|TRBJ1-4|few|TRBV12-3/TRBV12-4
CASTSGGKLFF
TGTGCCAGCACCTCCGGGGGAAAACTGTTTTTT
>-|TRBJ2-7|few|TRBV4-1
CASSHRTGSDEQYF
TGCGCCAGCAGCCACCGGACCGGGAGCGACGAGCAGTACTTC
>TRBD2|TRBJ2-3|-|TRBV10-2
CANPGLAGITDTQYF
TGCGCCAACCCGGGACTAGCGGGAATCACAGATACGCAGTATTTT
>-|TRBJ1-1|-|TRBV5-1
CASSPEGVWTEAFF
TGCGCCAGCAGCCCGGAAGGGGTTTGGACTGAAGCTTTCTTT
>-|TRBJ1-2|-|TRBV27
CASGSEGKAENYYYGYTF
TGTGCCAGCGGTTCCGAGGGAAAGGCAGAGAACTATTACTATGGCTACACCTTC